This T cell receptor (beta chain) is from a study of shared clonotypes between healthy human individuals (dated by TCRdb to 2020 to 2022). With respect to the entire study: The cohort included a few men and two women between 18 and 49 years of age. For each donor, CD4 naive and CD4 memory were each run on three plates, CD8 naive on two plates, and CD8 memory on one plate. To estimate repertoire size and how much clonotypes are shared between individuals, the study performed deep sequencing of blood TCR repertoires from 4 to 6 healthy adults. Different laboratories and diverse techniques were used to prepare libraries and sequence TCR repertoires, to increase sequencing depth and limit assay-specific biases. Per donor, leukapheresis produced somewhere between about 0.9 and 9.5 billion PBMCs. Here is what the overall study found, with its caveats: The genetic and exposure-history diversity represented was limited by the small number of donors. Rarefaction of sorted-subset datasets indicated incomplete sequencing despite the large sequencing depth. Based on pairwise subsampling, the degree of clonotype sharing among donors was expected to be affected by sequencing depth. Naive subsets generally had larger estimated clonotype richness than memory subsets. Higher generation probabilities were observed for clonotypes shared by all four sorted-subset donors than for non-shared clonotypes. When four donors were compared, the shared fraction of clonotypes was around 5% for naive CD4, more than 3% for naive CD8, 2.3% for memory CD4, and roughly 0.43% for memory CD8. Sampling was limited to blood, and TCR repertoires in tissue likely differ from TCR repertoires in blood.

This clone was picked up one time. Which antigen it targets is not known. Per-base quality was not reported, and no clone a single base away is much larger than it. The cysteine opens and the phenylalanine closes a CDR3 of 15 amino acids. Kept here is only the CDR3 DNA, which spans 45 bases and is read in frame from base 1. V trim: 6 bases; J trim: 5 bases; unmatched bases: 7. The germline V gene sets CDR1 to SGDLS and CDR2 to YYNGEE. Using the deep immunoSEQ assay, TCR CDR3 regions were amplified from genomic DNA by multiplex PCR. Extracted genomic DNA from each cell subset was spread evenly across all wells of several immunoSEQ 96-well plates, with each plate serving as a replicate. For sorted subsets, each replicate PCR was loaded with around 220 ng genomic DNA, equivalent to 30,000 or so T cell genomes. Purified libraries were measured with a Qubit 3.0 fluorometer, size-checked on a Bioanalyzer 2100, and measured again with the KAPA Library Quantification kit. Every immunoSEQ 96-well plate was sequenced on a dedicated single-read 150-cycle Illumina NextSeq 550 flow cell. Turning to the authors' computational methods: Because the immunoSEQ output included only junctional sequences and no quality scores, the filtering could not be the same as the filtering used for full-length reads. Sequences were annotated with PyIR, a Python wrapper for IgBLAST v1.9, using IMGT germline references to assign V/J genes and CDR3. Reads with weak V/J assignments (E-value above 1e-6), missing CDR3, stop codons, out-of-frame junctions, or ambiguous translated residues were removed. V3J clonotypes were defined as sequences sharing an identical inferred V gene, J gene, and CDR3 amino acid sequence. Percentage overlap between repertoires was computed as shared unique clonotypes divided by the size of the smaller repertoire. RTK rarefaction, the Chao1 estimator, and Recon v2.1 estimates of unobserved clonotypes were used to assess repertoire richness. Generation probabilities for all TCRbeta clonotypes obtained by the gDNA method from a handful of donors were computed using OLGA. TCRdb retrieved this table from immuneACCESS and kept in-frame rearrangements only. Not all clones are present; in checked studies, unresolved V genes account for under half, and no reason is known for the remainder. The V and J calls and clone size are taken from that table; D and trimming were inferred from the DNA. The sample profile shows about 2.1 million clones; about 93% of them were found once. In total, the top ten clones hold roughly 1.8% of the sample.

CD8 naive samples were CD45RO-negative cells positively selected for CCR7, giving a CD45RA+CCR7+ population that excluded TemRA cells. The donors were healthy, HIV-negative adults with no recently reported acute infections or vaccinations. Only Caucasian adults living in Nashville, Tennessee, USA were represented among the donors. Blood was obtained by leukapheresis, after which PBMCs were separated by Ficoll-Histopaque density gradient centrifugation and cryopreserved in liquid nitrogen vapor phase. Analytical flow cytometry was used to check the purity and quantity of every magnetically sorted T cell population. Genomic DNA was isolated from each sorted fraction and quantified by UV absorbance on a Nanodrop 2000c.

The source material was naive CD8+ T cells from PBMCs. The cell subset or site label, read with the paper, signifies: CD45RA+CCR7+. The TCR comes from a man aged 18 to 30 in good health. Some clones in this sample may be carry-over from other donors' samples. The rearranged segments are TRBV9 and TRBJ2-1; the junction holds 11 bases that match TRBD2. The CDR3 is CASTFGTSGNNEQFF. The DNA is TGTGCCAGCACATTCGGGACTAGCGGTAACAATGAGCAGTTCTTC.